Below are 24 T cell receptor beta chains sequenced from a single sample in a study of cytomegalovirus exposure and HLA in healthy donors. 60 Vbeta and 13 Jbeta primers were used in PCR. This table comes from immunoSEQ multiplex PCR, and its TCRdb copy is limited to in-frame clones, with some not included. In the table there are about 57,000 clones, approximately 80% of which are singletons. Sequencing was carried out using PBMCs. The receptor source for this set is a woman under 40 in good health and CMV-seronegative.

This chain links TRBV15 with TRBJ1-2; D call uncertain. The CDR3 totals 16 residues. V shed 0 bases and J shed 6 bases, with 17 bases lying between them. CDR1 LNHNV and CDR2 YYDKDF come from the germline V gene (reference sequence). The CDR3 DNA reads TGTGCCACCAGCAGAGATCAGGTGGGAACCGGGGATGGCTACACCTTC. It yields the protein CATSRDQVGTGDGYTF.

V and J are TRBV4-3 and TRBJ1-4; no definite D call. The CDR3 consists of 15 residues. Trimming removed 6 bases at V and 5 bases at J, with 16 bases between. Per germline, CDR1 LGHNA and CDR2 YSLEER. The CDR3 region is CASSQWGAENEKLFF. CDR3 nucleotides: TGCGCCAGCAGTCAGTGGGGAGCCGAAAATGAAAAACTGTTTTTT.

The V and J genes are TRBV11-2 and TRBJ2-2, with D possibly being TRBD2 (6 bases). This CDR3 region has 14 residues. Per the germline V gene, CDR1 is SGHAT and CDR2 is FQNNGV. Trimming cost V 5 bases and J 6 bases, with 13 bases left between them. The DNA for the CDR3 is TGTGCCAGCAGCGACACGCGGGGACCCGGGGAGCTGTTTTTT. Amino acids: CASSDTRGPGELFF.

This sequence joins TRBV7-2 and TRBJ1-1; D possibly corresponds to TRBD1 (6 bases). Deletions cut 5 bases from V and 12 bases from J, with 22 bases between. This CDR3 contains 14 residues. CDR1 and CDR2 (germline): SGHTA, FQGNSA. This chain's CDR3 is CASSKVGGGGSSFF. The CDR3, as DNA: TGTGCCAGCAGCAAAGTGGGAGGGGGGGGCTCATCTTTCTTT.

The CDR3 spells CASNPSGMESDTQYF. Written as DNA, the CDR3 is TGTGCCAGTAACCCTAGCGGGATGGAGTCAGATACGCAGTATTTT. The chain employs TRBV19 and TRBJ2-3; 9 nucleotides line up with TRBD2. Germline CDR1 LNHDA, CDR2 SQIVND (reference sequence). This CDR3 comprises 15 residues. Losses at the gene ends were 7 bases for V and 4 bases for J; bases not matched to a gene: 9. Based on the CDR3 plus reference TRBV19 and TRBJ2-3, the full variable domain is DGGITQSPKYLFRKEGQNVTLSCEQNLNHDAMYWYRQDPGQGLRLIYYSQIVNDFQKGDIAEGYSVSREKKESFPLTVTSAQKNPTAFYLCASNPSGMESDTQYFGPGTRLTVL.

J is TRBJ2-7 and V is TRBV4-3; a possible D gene is TRBD1 (5 bases). From germline, CDR1 is LGHNA and CDR2 YSLEER. This CDR3 is built from 16 residues. V lost 0 bases and J lost 0, with 12 bases in between. DNA for the CDR3: TGCGCCAGCAGCCAAGATAGTACAGGACCCTCCTACGAGCAGTACTTC. Its protein is CASSQDSTGPSYEQYF.

The CDR3 spells CAWSIGGMDLPMNTEAFF. The CDR3 coding sequence is TGTGCCTGGAGCATTGGCGGTATGGACTTACCTATGAACACTGAAGCTTTCTTT. The genes are TRBV30 and TRBJ1-1; D remains unclear. Germline loops: CDR1 GTSNPN, CDR2 SVGIG (reference sequence). The CDR3 is made up of 18 amino acids. V was trimmed by 3 bases and J by 0 bases, leaving 23 bases between them.

The chain has TRBV9 and TRBJ1-6; the D gene is possibly TRBD1 (5 bases). The V end lost 4 bases, the J end lost 9 bases, and 20 bases lay between the germline ends. This CDR3 contains 16 residues. The germline V gene has CDR1 SGDLS and CDR2 YYNGEE. CDR3 sequence reads: CASSTLQGGEGSPLHF. The CDR3 DNA reads TGTGCCAGCAGCACCCTACAAGGAGGGGAGGGTTCACCCCTCCACTTT.

The genes are TRBV19 and TRBJ1-3; 7 bases fit TRBD1. The CDR3 runs to 17 residues. Trimming removed 2 bases from V and 3 bases from J; junction bases left unmatched: 10. Germline assignment: CDR1 LNHDA and CDR2 SQIVND (reference sequence). Written as DNA, the CDR3 is TGTGCCAGTAGTATAAGCGGCGGAGGGGGCCTTGGAAACACCATATATTTT. Protein sequence: CASSISGGGGLGNTIYF.

CDR3 in DNA: TGTGCCAGCAGTCCGGTTTCGAACACTGAAGCTTTCTTT. It encodes CASSPVSNTEAFF. The chain links TRBV2 to TRBJ1-1; D not resolved. CDR1 and CDR2 from the germline V gene are SNHLY and FYNNEI. The CDR3 runs to 13 residues. The V end lost 5 bases, the J end lost 1 base, and 8 bases lay between the germline ends.

The chain links TRBV9 to TRBJ2-1; D unclear. The germline V gene has CDR1 SGDLS and CDR2 YYNGEE. The CDR3 is made up of 14 amino acids. Trimming took off 7 bases at V and 2 bases at J, with 13 bases between the two ends. This chain's CDR3 is CASGAPGTYNEQFF. CDR3 nucleotide sequence: TGTGCCAGCGGTGCCCCAGGCACCTACAATGAGCAGTTCTTC.

This rearrangement joins TRBV2 to TRBJ1-1, with no clear D. The CDR3 totals 13 residues. Germline CDR1 and CDR2: SNHLY and FYNNEI. Trimming pared 6 bases from V and 7 bases from J, leaving 15 bases between. The CDR3 is CASSPPGGVEAFF. The CDR3 DNA reads as TGTGCCAGCAGCCCGCCGGGAGGTGTTGAAGCTTTCTTT.

The chain uses TRBV19 and TRBJ2-7, with 7 nucleotides matching TRBD2. Unmatched junction bases numbered 5, after V lost 4 bases and J lost 2 bases. The CDR3 spans 14 residues. From germline, CDR1 is LNHDA and CDR2 SQIVND (reference sequence). CDR3 amino acids: CASSTGGGPYEQYF. The CDR3, as DNA: TGTGCCAGTAGTACCGGCGGGGGTCCCTACGAGCAGTACTTC.

On this clone itself: Distinct nucleotide sequences in the sample also encode this CDR3. V is TRBV19 and J is TRBJ2-5; the match to TRBD2 covers 8 bases. The CDR3 spans 16 residues. CDR1 LNHDA and CDR2 SQIVND come from the germline V gene (reference sequence). With V trimmed by 5 bases and J by 6 bases, 14 bases remained unmatched. The CDR3, as DNA: TGTGCCAGTAGTTCCGGACTAGCAGGAGGGCCGAAGACCCAGTACTTC. Protein sequence: CASSSGLAGGPKTQYF.

The V call is TRBV7-3, the J call TRBJ1-1, with D perhaps matching TRBD1 (5 bases). This CDR3 region has 14 residues. V was pared by 1 base and J by 3 bases, with 9 bases between. Germline assignment: CDR1 SGHTA and CDR2 FQGTGA. In DNA form, the CDR3 reads TGTGCCAGCAGCTTAATAGGGGCAGACACTGAAGCTTTCTTT. This codes for CASSLIGADTEAFF.

This chain joins TRBV9 and TRBJ1-2; 10 nucleotides match TRBD1. After removal of 3 bases from V and 4 bases from J, the junction contained 9 bases not matched to a gene. Germline CDR1 SGDLS, CDR2 YYNGEE. This CDR3 has 16 amino acids. The CDR3 is CASSGETGGWGYGYTF. The CDR3 nucleotides are TGTGCCAGCAGCGGGGAGACAGGGGGCTGGGGCTATGGCTACACCTTC.

CDR3 DNA: TGTGCCAGTAGCAACACAGGGGGCACTGAAGCTTTCTTT. Its protein is CASSNTGGTEAFF. V gene TRBV19 combines with J gene TRBJ1-1; 8 nucleotides align to TRBD1. The V and J ends lost 6 bases and 4 bases, in that order; junction bases with no gene match: 4. This CDR3 has 13 residues. In germline, CDR1 is LNHDA, CDR2 SQIVND (reference sequence).

This clone was detected only a few times. V is TRBV7-9 and J is TRBJ2-1; 7 nucleotides align to TRBD2. Germline CDR1 SEHNR, CDR2 FQNEAQ (reference sequence). The length of the CDR3 is 16 residues. Losses at the gene ends were 5 bases for V and 9 bases for J; bases not matched to a gene: 16. The CDR3 DNA is TGTGCCAGCAGCCCCTTCGCGGGAGCAGTATTGCGTGAGCAGTTCTTC. Its translation: CASSPFAGAVLREQFF.

This clone has a handful of counts. The rearrangement joins TRBV4-2 to TRBJ1-2; 7 nucleotides align to TRBD1. CDR1 and CDR2 from the germline V gene are LGHNA and YNFKEQ. V trimming: 4 bases; J trimming: 8 bases; junction bases outside the gene matches: 10. The CDR3 length is 14 residues. CDR3 sequence (DNA): TGTGCCAGCAGCCCAGGACAGGCAATGGGCGGCTACACCTTC. It translates to CASSPGQAMGGYTF.

The CDR3 DNA reads as TGCGCCAGCAGCTCACCTCCAAGCGGGGTCGTGGCTAGCACAGATACGCAGTATTTT. Its translation: CASSSPPSGVVASTDTQYF. J is TRBJ2-3 and V is TRBV5-1; 7 bases agree with TRBD2. Per the germline V gene, CDR1 is SGHRS and CDR2 is YFSETQ. J gave up 0 bases and V 3 bases, and 16 bases lay outside the gene matches. This CDR3 has 19 amino acids.

The table lists this clone with a count of one. This sequence joins TRBV29-1 and TRBJ2-3; TRBD2 agrees at 9 bases. This CDR3 spans 14 amino acids. Losses at the gene ends were 3 bases for V and 6 bases for J; bases not matched to a gene: 7. Germline values: CDR1 SQVTM, CDR2 ANQGSEA. DNA of the CDR3: TGCAGCGTTGATCGGGGTGGACTAGCGGATACGCAGTATTTT. Translated, it gives CSVDRGGLADTQYF.

This clone was seen only a few times. V is TRBV6-6 and J is TRBJ2-1; D may be TRBD2 (7 bases). This CDR3 has 15 residues. Germline lookup yields CDR1 MNHNY and CDR2 SVGAGI (reference sequence). Trimming pared 5 bases from V and 1 base from J, leaving 12 bases between. CDR3 region: CASSRGGTSYNEQFF. CDR3 sequence (DNA): TGTGCCAGCAGTAGGGGGGGGACTTCCTACAATGAGCAGTTCTTC.

This clone was picked up a small number of times. The genes are TRBV5-1 and TRBJ2-1, with D possibly TRBD1 on 6 matching bases. The length of the CDR3 is 15 residues. Germline loops: CDR1 SGHRS, CDR2 YFSETQ. V dropped 2 bases and J dropped 0 bases, with 9 bases sitting between them. DNA for the CDR3: TGCGCCAGCAGCTTCGCACAGGGCTCCTACAATGAGCAGTTCTTC. Its translation is CASSFAQGSYNEQFF.

The chain is built from TRBV7-2 and TRBJ2-3; D call uncertain. This CDR3 has 15 residues. Germline V lookup: CDR1 SGHTA, CDR2 FQGNSA. The V gene lost 5 bases and the J gene lost 0 bases, with 12 bases spanning the gap. The CDR3 spells CASSPVFASTDTQYF. The CDR3 DNA is TGTGCCAGCAGCCCAGTGTTTGCTAGCACAGATACGCAGTATTTT.